Following are 20 T cell receptor beta chains from one sample sequenced in a study of T cell responses to AZD1222 COVID-19 vaccine. Repertoires were generated with immunoSEQ multiplex PCR, while TCRdb's copy carries only in-frame clones and drops some. Of 150,000 to 200,000 clones in the sample, around 86% were seen once. Sequenced here: peripheral blood, sampled on day 0 of MenACWY control vaccination. Receptor source: an adult in good health.

This chain uses TRBV19 with TRBJ2-2; 9 bases map to TRBD1. The CDR3 sequence is 17 residues long. Germline CDR1 and CDR2: LNHDA and SQIVND (reference sequence). The V and J ends lost 0 bases and 5 bases, in that order; junction bases with no gene match: 7. CDR3 DNA: TGTGCCAGTAGTATAGATCTGGGGACAGGGAGGACCGGGGAGCTGTTTTTT. Translation: CASSIDLGTGRTGELFF.

The rearrangement uses TRBV25-1 and TRBJ1-1; D is uncertain. V was trimmed by 4 bases and J by 6 bases, leaving 18 bases between them. Germline CDR1 reads MGHDK; CDR2 reads SYGVNS. This CDR3 spans 15 amino acids. CDR3 bases: TGTGCCAGCAGTGTATCCGGGATCTCGCGGGCTGAAGCTTTCTTT. Translating it yields CASSVSGISRAEAFF.

The V and J genes are TRBV27 and TRBJ2-1; possible D gene TRBD2, 6 bases. This CDR3 has 15 residues. The V and J ends lost 2 bases and 4 bases respectively, with 12 bases between them. The germline V gene has CDR1 MNHEY and CDR2 SMNVEV (reference sequence). The CDR3 is CASSLAGPRYNEQFF. The CDR3 nucleotides are TGTGCCAGCAGTTTAGCGGGACCCCGGTACAATGAGCAGTTCTTC.

This chain uses TRBV5-1 with TRBJ1-4; 7 positions agree with TRBD1. CDR1 and CDR2 from the germline V gene are SGHRS and YFSETQ. The V and J ends lost 0 bases and 3 bases, in that order; junction bases with no gene match: 2. This CDR3 comprises 15 residues. CDR3 in amino acids: CASSLAGTANEKLFF. The CDR3 DNA follows: TGCGCCAGCAGCTTGGCCGGGACAGCTAATGAAAAACTGTTTTTT.

The V gene is TRBV5-1, the J gene TRBJ2-3; D is tentatively TRBD1 or TRBD2 (5 bases each). The CDR3 loop spans 14 amino acids. The V and J ends lost 4 bases and 2 bases respectively, with 11 bases between them. Germline V gives CDR1 SGHRS, CDR2 YFSETQ. The CDR3 region has the DNA TGCGCCAGCAGCACCGGGACCCCCACAGATACGCAGTATTTT. This gives the protein CASSTGTPTDTQYF. The variable domain in full, with the rest retrieved from reference TRBV5-1 and TRBJ2-3, is KAGVTQTPRYLIKTRGQQVTLSCSPISGHRSVSWYQQTPGQGLQFLFEYFSETQRNKGNFPGRFSGRQFSNSRSEMNVSTLELGDSALYLCASSTGTPTDTQYFGPGTRLTVL.

The chain uses TRBV7-8 and TRBJ2-2; either TRBD1 or TRBD2 may supply D (5 bases each). Trimming pared 1 base from V and 5 bases from J, leaving 14 bases between. CDR3 length equals 16 residues. Germline V CDR1 and CDR2: SGHVS, FQNEAQ. The CDR3 spells CASSLGWGGSTGELFF. Written as DNA, the CDR3 is TGTGCCAGCAGCTTAGGGTGGGGCGGGTCAACCGGGGAGCTGTTTTTT.

V usage is TRBV6-5 and J usage is TRBJ1-1; weak D call: TRBD1 (5 bases). The CDR3 is made up of 14 amino acids. The V end was cut by 2 bases, the J end by 1 base, with 8 bases between. The germline CDR1 and CDR2 sequences are MNHEY and SVGAGI. The CDR3 DNA reads TGTGCCAGCAGTTACCTTACAGGGAACACTGAAGCTTTCTTT. Protein: CASSYLTGNTEAFF.

This chain uses TRBV28 with TRBJ2-1; TRBD2 might be the D (6 bases). Germline CDR1 and CDR2: MDHEN and SYDVKM. V lost 3 bases, J lost 4 bases, and 16 bases lay in between. This CDR3 region has 16 residues. The CDR3 DNA reads as TGTGCCAGCAGTTTCACTACCCGGGGGAGATACAATGAGCAGTTCTTC. Amino acids: CASSFTTRGRYNEQFF.

The V gene is TRBV28, the J gene TRBJ2-5, with a possible D match to TRBD1 (6 bases). Trimming took 7 bases from V and 5 from J, leaving 17 bases between them. Germline lookup yields CDR1 MDHEN and CDR2 SYDVKM. CDR3 length equals 14 residues. CDR3 residues: CASKVGSQGETQYF. CDR3 in DNA: TGTGCCAGCAAAGTCGGCAGCCAGGGGGAGACCCAGTACTTC. Filled out from reference TRBV28 and TRBJ2-5, the complete variable domain reads DVKVTQSSRYLVKRTGEKVFLECVQDMDHENMFWYRQDPGLGLRLIYFSYDVKMKEKGDIPEGYSVSREKKERFSLILESASTNQTSMYLCASKVGSQGETQYFGPGTRLLVL.

For the CDR3, the DNA is TGTGCCAGCACCAACAGCGGGGCGATTTGGGTCAGTACGCAGTATTTT. As protein: CASTNSGAIWVSTQYF. The chain is built from TRBV28 and TRBJ2-3, with 7 bases fitting TRBD2. The CDR3 is 16 residues long. The germline V gene encodes CDR1 MDHEN and CDR2 SYDVKM. With V trimmed by 7 bases and J by 8 bases, 18 bases remained unmatched.

The V and J genes are TRBV12-3 or TRBV12-4 and TRBJ1-2; no clear D gene. There are 12 residues in the CDR3. Trimming took 7 bases from V and 4 from J, leaving 10 bases between them. The DNA of the CDR3 is TGTGCCAGCATCGGACGGCCCTATGGCTACACCTTC. Translating gives CASIGRPYGYTF.

This clone showed up just once. The chain links TRBV7-9 to TRBJ2-1; D remains unclear. Germline CDR1 SEHNR, CDR2 FQNEAQ (reference sequence). V lost 1 base, J lost 7 bases, and 17 bases lay in between. This CDR3 is built from 16 residues. As DNA, the CDR3 is TGTGCCAGCAGCTTAGAGGTCGGGCGACCACGGAATGAGCAGTTCTTC. This sequence encodes CASSLEVGRPRNEQFF.

The rearrangement uses TRBV28 and TRBJ1-5; D unclear. This CDR3 comprises 14 residues. CDR1 is MDHEN and CDR2 is SYDVKM in the germline V gene. Trimming cost V 2 bases and J 0 bases, with 5 bases left between them. CDR3 loop: CASSLTTSNQPQHF. CDR3 DNA sequence: TGTGCCAGCAGTTTAACAACTAGCAATCAGCCCCAGCATTTT.

This sequence joins TRBV19 and TRBJ2-2; tentatively, D is TRBD1 (6 bases). Between the trimmed V and J ends, which lost 5 bases and 7 bases, there was a span of 23 bases. The CDR3 consists of 17 residues. The germline gives CDR1 LNHDA, CDR2 SQIVND (reference sequence). The CDR3 nucleotides are TGTGCCAGTAGTTTGGTTCTACCGACAGGAGATAGCGGGGAGCTGTTTTTT. Protein sequence: CASSLVLPTGDSGELFF. Based on the CDR3 plus reference TRBV19 and TRBJ2-2, the full variable domain is DGGITQSPKYLFRKEGQNVTLSCEQNLNHDAMYWYRQDPGQGLRLIYYSQIVNDFQKGDIAEGYSVSREKKESFPLTVTSAQKNPTAFYLCASSLVLPTGDSGELFFGEGSRLTVL.

This clone has a single count. V is TRBV2 and J is TRBJ1-4; no clear D. The CDR3 has 11 amino acids. The V end was cut by 4 bases, the J end by 7 bases, with 4 bases between. Germline assignment: CDR1 SNHLY and CDR2 FYNNEI. The CDR3 is CASSVSEKLFF. Here the CDR3 DNA reads TGTGCCAGCAGTGTCTCTGAAAAACTGTTTTTT.

This chain connects TRBV24-1 to TRBJ2-3; 10 bases agree with TRBD1. Germline CDR1 reads KGHDR; CDR2 reads SFDVKD. The CDR3 spans 16 residues. After removal of 3 bases from V and 6 bases from J, the junction contained 8 bases not matched to a gene. CDR3 loop: CATSDPGTGVEDTQYF. Written as DNA, the CDR3 is TGTGCCACCAGTGATCCCGGGACAGGGGTAGAGGATACGCAGTATTTT.

The chain links TRBV27 to TRBJ2-2; D remains unclear. Germline V lookup: CDR1 MNHEY, CDR2 SMNVEV (reference sequence). The germline V and J ends were trimmed by 8 bases and 2 bases, with 12 bases remaining between them. The CDR3 has 14 amino acids. DNA for the CDR3: TGTGCCAGCGCACGACGCGCAAACACCGGGGAGCTGTTTTTT. Protein: CASARRANTGELFF.

This clone came up a few times. The V call is TRBV12-3 or TRBV12-4, the J call TRBJ2-2, with unresolved D. Deletions cut 6 bases from V and 7 bases from J, with 12 bases between. The CDR3 consists of 13 residues. CDR3 coding DNA: TGTGCCAGCAGCCAGTCCCGTGGCGGGGAGCTGTTTTTT. Residues: CASSQSRGGELFF.

Concerning this clone: An end of the junction does not agree with germline; a read error may underlie this. The chain couples TRBV3-1 (or the pseudogene TRBV3-2) to TRBJ1-1; D may be TRBD1 (6 bases). The CDR3 totals 14 residues. CDR1 and CDR2 (germline): LGHDT, YNNKEL (reference sequence). CDR3 nucleotides: TGTGCCAGCAGCCAAGAAAGGGGGAACTCTGAAGCTTTCTTT. Its protein product is CASSQERGNSEAFF.

This chain connects TRBV5-1 to TRBJ1-2; 8 bases are a match to TRBD1. This CDR3 comprises 15 residues. CDR1 and CDR2 (germline): SGHRS, YFSETQ. After removal of 4 bases from V and 8 bases from J, the junction contained 13 bases not matched to a gene. DNA of the CDR3: TGCGCCAGCAGCGCCACCGGGACAGGTATGGGCGGCTACACCTTC. This codes for CASSATGTGMGGYTF.